This paragraph covers one T cell receptor beta chain sequence. The CDR3 covers 16 residues. V lost 3 bases and J lost 2; bases outside the gene matches: 3. Germline V CDR1 and CDR2: SGHRS, YFSETQ. The sample originates from a study of blood T cell repertoires in COVID-19. The wider study: PBMCs, B-cell-depleted T cells, or T cells were the source of the cDNA or gDNA that made up the material.

Per the authors' pipeline: Nucleated cell number was recorded as an estimate derived from reference gene primer amplification. Using immunoSEQ multiplex PCR, the repertoire was profiled, and TCRdb retains in-frame clones only, with some absent. V and J calls plus clone size are reproduced from that table; the DNA served to infer D and trimming. Of roughly 130,000 clones in the sample, roughly four fifths were seen once. The specimen sequenced was peripheral blood. The receptor was isolated from a woman aged 55-69 years with acute or convalescent COVID-19. The rearrangement joins TRBV5-1 to TRBJ2-2, with 11 positions matching TRBD2. CDR3 protein: CASSSTSGTNTGELFF. The DNA for the CDR3 is TGCGCCAGCAGCTCGACTAGCGGGACCAACACCGGGGAGCTGTTTTTT.